The subject of this entry is one T cell receptor beta chain. Its cognate antigen is unknown. TCRdb's copy holds only in-frame clones and misses some; the assay was immunoSEQ multiplex PCR. Counted here are about 79,000 clones, approximately 94% occurring once; the ten biggest clones make up approximately 3.8%. The data were taken from a study of cytomegalovirus exposure and HLA in healthy donors. Study observations and caveats: Reports credit the classifier with highly specific, highly sensitive diagnosis of cytomegalovirus status. Three CMV-associated chains proved CMV antigen-specific in vitro.

V gave up 6 bases and J gave up 8 bases; unmatched junction bases: 10. The CDR3 is made up of 14 amino acids. Germline values: CDR1 MNHNY, CDR2 SVGAGI (reference sequence). This chain connects TRBV6-6 to TRBJ1-2, with 9 bases identical to TRBD1. The TCR comes from a woman younger than 45 in good health and CMV-seronegative. Sequencing was carried out using PBMCs. The CDR3 sequence is CASRSSGQGTGYTF. CDR3 sequence (DNA): TGTGCCAGCAGATCGTCTGGACAGGGGACGGGCTACACCTTC.